One and the same sample provided the 10 T cell receptor beta chains below, sequenced in a study of blood T cell repertoires in COVID-19. TCRdb keeps only in-frame clones here, not all; method: immunoSEQ multiplex PCR. The repertoire holds some 150,000 clones, with 87% as singletons. The source material was PBMCs or T cells enriched from blood (not recorded which). These receptors all come from a human donor with acute COVID-19. The donor label of this sample is uncertain.

The chain is built from TRBV4-1 and TRBJ2-7; TRBD1 matches at 9 bases. The germline V gene has CDR1 MGHRA and CDR2 YSYEKL. The CDR3 is made up of 15 amino acids. Unmatched junction bases numbered 5, after V lost 2 bases and J lost 3 bases. CDR3 amino acids: CASSQPRDRVYEQYF. Here the CDR3 DNA reads TGCGCCAGCAGCCAACCCCGGGACAGGGTCTACGAGCAGTACTTC.

The chain carries TRBV2 and TRBJ1-6; D is unclear. The V end lost 3 bases, the J end lost 10 bases, and 10 bases lay between the germline ends. The CDR3 loop spans 13 amino acids. From germline, CDR1 is SNHLY and CDR2 FYNNEI. In DNA form, the CDR3 reads TGTGCCAGCAGTGACTCCTTGGGCTCACCCCTCCACTTT. Its translation is CASSDSLGSPLHF.

Here the CDR3 DNA reads TGTGCCACCAGCACCCCTAGCGGGGGGGCAAATTGGTACAATGAGCAGTTCTTC. Encoded protein: CATSTPSGGANWYNEQFF. This rearrangement joins TRBV15 to TRBJ2-1; the match to TRBD2 covers 12 bases. The trim removed 4 bases at V and 4 bases at J, leaving 11 bases unmatched. CDR1 and CDR2 (germline): LNHNV, YYDKDF (reference sequence). The CDR3 is made up of 18 amino acids.

V is TRBV19 and J is TRBJ2-2; perhaps TRBD2 as D (6 bases). Trimming left V 5 bases short and J 8 bases short, with 12 bases between. The germline V gene has CDR1 LNHDA and CDR2 SQIVND (reference sequence). The length of the CDR3 is 13 residues. CDR3 sequence (DNA): TGTGCCAGTAGTCCCGTGGGGGGTGGGGAGCTGTTTTTT. Residues: CASSPVGGGELFF.

The chain has TRBV7-9 and TRBJ1-1; the D gene is possibly TRBD1 (5 bases). The germline CDR1 and CDR2 sequences are SEHNR and FQNEAQ (reference sequence). V lost 3 bases, J lost 4 bases, and 9 bases lay in between. The CDR3 runs to 13 residues. The CDR3 nucleotides read TGTGCCAGCAGCTTCCGGACACCCACTGAAGCTTTCTTT. Protein: CASSFRTPTEAFF. The full variable domain, in which reference TRBV7-9 and TRBJ1-1 provide the parts outside the CDR3, is DTGVSQNPRHKITKRGQNVTFRCDPISEHNRLYWYRQTLGQGPEFLTYFQNEAQLEKSRLLSDRFSAERPKGSFSTLEIQRTEQGDSAMYLCASSFRTPTEAFFGQGTRLTVV.

V gene TRBV5-1 combines with J gene TRBJ1-2, with a weak D call TRBD1 (6 bases). The CDR3 length is 15 residues. Germline lookup yields CDR1 SGHRS and CDR2 YFSETQ. Trimming stripped 5 bases from V and 1 base from J, with 15 bases between. CDR3 residues: CASRSAGASNYGYTF. The CDR3 DNA follows: TGCGCCAGCAGGTCTGCAGGGGCCAGTAACTATGGCTACACCTTC. Supplemented by reference TRBV5-1 and TRBJ1-2, the full variable domain reads KAGVTQTPRYLIKTRGQQVTLSCSPISGHRSVSWYQQTPGQGLQFLFEYFSETQRNKGNFPGRFSGRQFSNSRSEMNVSTLELGDSALYLCASRSAGASNYGYTFGSGTRLTVV.

V and J are TRBV11-2 and TRBJ2-7; perhaps TRBD1 as D (6 bases). The V and J ends lost 6 bases and 6 bases respectively, with 18 bases between them. The germline V gene has CDR1 SGHAT and CDR2 FQNNGV. This CDR3 has 14 residues. This chain's CDR3 is CASSLIQGYSEQYF. The CDR3 DNA reads TGTGCCAGCAGTTTGATACAGGGTTACTCCGAGCAGTACTTC.

V is TRBV30 and J is TRBJ1-2, with TRBD1 as a possible D gene (5 bases). The V and J ends lost 0 bases and 11 bases respectively, with 13 bases between them. Germline V gene data show CDR1 as GTSNPN and CDR2 as SVGIG (reference sequence). The CDR3 consists of 12 residues. This chain's CDR3 is CAWSVQGAGYTF. As DNA, the CDR3 is TGTGCCTGGAGTGTACAAGGGGCTGGTTACACCTTC.

This clone was found once. V usage is TRBV9 and J usage is TRBJ1-1; D is undetermined. The CDR3 is made up of 15 amino acids. The germline V gene encodes CDR1 SGDLS and CDR2 YYNGEE. Trimming left V 0 bases short and J 4 bases short, with 13 bases between. CDR3 bases: TGTGCCAGCAGCGTAGCTGGCGGCCCACTCACTGAAGCTTTCTTT. Amino acids: CASSVAGGPLTEAFF. Drawing the rest from reference TRBV9 and TRBJ1-1, the complete variable domain is DSGVTQTPKHLITATGQRVTLRCSPRSGDLSVYWYQQSLDQGLQFLIQYYNGEERAKGNILERFSAQQFPDLHSELNLSSLELGDSALYFCASSVAGGPLTEAFFGQGTRLTVV.

J is TRBJ2-1 and V is TRBV7-8; D is possibly TRBD1 (5 bases). The CDR3 sequence is 16 residues long. Germline V gene data show CDR1 as SGHVS and CDR2 as FQNEAQ. The V gene lost 1 base and the J gene lost 8 bases, with 18 bases spanning the gap. CDR3 region: CASSLVRPREQDEQFF. The CDR3 DNA sequence: TGTGCCAGCAGCTTAGTAAGGCCCAGAGAACAGGATGAGCAGTTCTTC.